The 2 T cell receptor beta chains given below trace back to one sample, sequenced in a study of cytomegalovirus exposure and HLA in healthy donors. The PCR employed 60 Vbeta primers together with 13 Jbeta primers. Data came from immunoSEQ multiplex PCR; TCRdb stores just in-frame clones and leaves some out. The table records roughly 120,000 clones, about 81% of them present only once. The specimen sequenced was PBMCs. Source of these receptors: a woman in her 30s in good health and CMV-seronegative.

The chain employs TRBV6-6 and TRBJ1-1; 7 bases line up with TRBD1. Germline assignment: CDR1 MNHNY and CDR2 SVGAGI (reference sequence). J was trimmed by 7 bases and V by 4 bases; bases with no gene match: 6. CDR3 size: 13 residues. The CDR3 bases are TGTGCCAGCAGTTTCCTACAGGGGTATGAAGCTTTCTTT. Amino acid sequence: CASSFLQGYEAFF.

V gene TRBV10-3 combines with J gene TRBJ1-1, with D tentatively TRBD1 (6 bases). The germline V gene has CDR1 ENHRY and CDR2 SYGVKD. There are 14 residues in the CDR3. With 6 bases removed from V and 6 bases from J, the gap between germline ends came to 17 bases. DNA for the CDR3: TGTGCCATCAGATATCAGGGGCCTAGTTCTGAAGCTTTCTTT. It yields the protein CAIRYQGPSSEAFF.